The present T cell receptor (beta chain) was sequenced within a study of glioma-infiltrating T cells after dendritic cell vaccination. Study at large: Autologous tumor lysate was loaded overnight onto monocyte-derived dendritic cells grown seven days with IL-4 and GM-CSF.

General study points: Estimated pretreatment TIL content predicted outcome after dendritic cell vaccination.

Losses at the gene ends were 4 bases for V and 4 bases for J; bases not matched to a gene: 6. CDR3 length: 15 residues. The germline V gene has CDR1 LNHDA and CDR2 SQIVND (reference sequence). Some clones are missing from TCRdb's copy, which holds only in-frame ones; the method was immunoSEQ multiplex PCR. The repertoire holds 90,000 to 100,000 clones, around three quarters seen once, with almost 6% in the top ten. Notes on this clone: Its antigen is not identified.

The TCR comes from a human donor with glioblastoma. V is TRBV19 and J is TRBJ2-7; TRBD1 matches 11 bases. This material consisted of blood, taken before dendritic cell vaccination. The CDR3 sequence is CASSRKGQGDYEQYF. CDR3 nucleotide sequence: TGTGCCAGTAGTAGGAAGGGACAGGGGGATTACGAGCAGTACTTC.